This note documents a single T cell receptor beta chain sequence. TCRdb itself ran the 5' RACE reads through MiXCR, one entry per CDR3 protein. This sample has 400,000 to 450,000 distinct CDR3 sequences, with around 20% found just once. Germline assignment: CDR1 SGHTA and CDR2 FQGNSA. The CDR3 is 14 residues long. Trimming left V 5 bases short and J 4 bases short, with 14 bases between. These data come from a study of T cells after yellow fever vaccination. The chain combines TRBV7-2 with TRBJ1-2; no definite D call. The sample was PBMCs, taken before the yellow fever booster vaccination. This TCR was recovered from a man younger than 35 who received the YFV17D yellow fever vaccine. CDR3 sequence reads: CASSAFGPGYGYTF. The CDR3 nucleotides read TGTGCCAGCAGCGCCTTCGGGCCCGGCTATGGCTACACCTTC.